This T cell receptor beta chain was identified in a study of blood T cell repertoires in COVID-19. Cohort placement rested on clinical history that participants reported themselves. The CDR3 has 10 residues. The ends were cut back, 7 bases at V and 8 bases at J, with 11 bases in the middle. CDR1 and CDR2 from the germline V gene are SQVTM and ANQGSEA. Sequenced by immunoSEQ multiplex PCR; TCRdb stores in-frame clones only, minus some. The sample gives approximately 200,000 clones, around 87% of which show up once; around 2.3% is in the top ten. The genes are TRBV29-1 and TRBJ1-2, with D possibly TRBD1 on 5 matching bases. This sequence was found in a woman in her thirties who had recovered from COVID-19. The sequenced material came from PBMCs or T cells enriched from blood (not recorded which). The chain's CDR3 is CSADGGGYTF. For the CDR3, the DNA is TGCAGCGCCGACGGGGGAGGCTACACCTTC. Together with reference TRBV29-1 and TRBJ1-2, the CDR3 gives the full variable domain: SAVISQKPSRDICQRGTSLTIQCQVDSQVTMMFWYRQQPGQSLTLIATANQGSEATYESGFVIDKFPISRPNLTFSTLTVSNMSPEDSSIYLCSADGGGYTFGSGTRLTVV.